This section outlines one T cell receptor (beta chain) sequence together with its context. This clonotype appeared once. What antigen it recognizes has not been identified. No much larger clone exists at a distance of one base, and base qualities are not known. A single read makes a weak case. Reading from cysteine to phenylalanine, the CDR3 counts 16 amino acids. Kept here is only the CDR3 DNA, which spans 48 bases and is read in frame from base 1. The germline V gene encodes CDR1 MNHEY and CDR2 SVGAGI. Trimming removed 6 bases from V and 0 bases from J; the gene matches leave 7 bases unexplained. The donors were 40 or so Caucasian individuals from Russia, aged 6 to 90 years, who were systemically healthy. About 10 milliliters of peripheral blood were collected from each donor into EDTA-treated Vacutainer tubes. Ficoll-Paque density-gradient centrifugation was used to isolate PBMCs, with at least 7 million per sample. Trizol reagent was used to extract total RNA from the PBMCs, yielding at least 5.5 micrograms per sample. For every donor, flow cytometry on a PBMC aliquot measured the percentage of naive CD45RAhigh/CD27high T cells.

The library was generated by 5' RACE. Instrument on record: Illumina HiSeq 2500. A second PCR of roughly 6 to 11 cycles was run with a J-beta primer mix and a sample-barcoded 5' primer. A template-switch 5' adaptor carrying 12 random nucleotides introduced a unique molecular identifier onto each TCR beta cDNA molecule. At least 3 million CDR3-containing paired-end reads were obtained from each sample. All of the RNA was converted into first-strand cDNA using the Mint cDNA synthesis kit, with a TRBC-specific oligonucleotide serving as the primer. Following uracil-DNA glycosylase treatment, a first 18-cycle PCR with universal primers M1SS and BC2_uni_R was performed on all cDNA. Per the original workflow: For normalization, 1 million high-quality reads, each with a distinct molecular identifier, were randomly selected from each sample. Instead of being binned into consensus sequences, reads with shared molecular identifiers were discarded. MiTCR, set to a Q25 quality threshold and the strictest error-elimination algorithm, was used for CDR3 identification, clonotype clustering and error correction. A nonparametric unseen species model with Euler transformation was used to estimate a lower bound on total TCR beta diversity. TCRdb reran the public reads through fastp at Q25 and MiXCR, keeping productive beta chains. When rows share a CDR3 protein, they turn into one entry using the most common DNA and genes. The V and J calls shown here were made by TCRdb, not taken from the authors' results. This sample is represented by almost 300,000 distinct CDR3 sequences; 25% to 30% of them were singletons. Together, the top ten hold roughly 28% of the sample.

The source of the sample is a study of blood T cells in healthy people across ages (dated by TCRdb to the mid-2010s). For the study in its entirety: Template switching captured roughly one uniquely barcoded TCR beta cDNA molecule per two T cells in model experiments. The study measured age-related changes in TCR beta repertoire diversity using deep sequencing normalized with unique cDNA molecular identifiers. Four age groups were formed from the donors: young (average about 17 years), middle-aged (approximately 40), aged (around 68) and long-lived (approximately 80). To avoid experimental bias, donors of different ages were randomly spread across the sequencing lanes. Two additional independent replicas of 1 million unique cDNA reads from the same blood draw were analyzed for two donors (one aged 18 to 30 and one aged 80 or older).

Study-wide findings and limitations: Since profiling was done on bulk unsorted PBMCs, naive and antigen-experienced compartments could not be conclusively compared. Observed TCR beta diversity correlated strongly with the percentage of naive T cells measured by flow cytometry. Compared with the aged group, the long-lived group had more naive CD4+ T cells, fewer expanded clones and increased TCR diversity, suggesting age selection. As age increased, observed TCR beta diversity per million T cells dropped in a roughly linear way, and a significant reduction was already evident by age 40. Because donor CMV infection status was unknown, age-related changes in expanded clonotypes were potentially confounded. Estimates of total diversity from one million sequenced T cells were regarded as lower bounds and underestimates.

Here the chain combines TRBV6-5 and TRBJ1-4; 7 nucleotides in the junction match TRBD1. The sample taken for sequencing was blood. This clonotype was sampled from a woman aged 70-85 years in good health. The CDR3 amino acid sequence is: CASSLSGTATNEKLFF. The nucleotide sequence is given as TGTGCCAGCAGCCTTTCGGGGACAGCAACTAATGAAAAACTGTTTTTT.